This paragraph reports one T cell receptor beta chain. Its antigen is undetermined. This record belongs to a study of beta chain features in type 1 diabetes. The investigators reverse transcribed all of the isolated RNA, so they sequenced expressed TCRB transcripts. Method: immunoSEQ multiplex PCR; TCRdb's copy keeps in-frame clones and lacks some. The sample lists 600,000 to 700,000 clones, roughly 12% seen once, with 0.095% to 0.15% in the top ten. This CDR3 region has 13 residues. Looked up from germline, CDR1 is SGDLS and CDR2 is YYNGEE. V lost 9 bases and J lost 3; bases outside the gene matches: 5. Whole-study findings and limits: Compared to healthy donors, patients appeared to have naive, central memory and Treg TCRB repertoires that were more alike. Shortening of TCRB CDR3s, moderate but significant, appeared in all four CD4+ subsets of Type 1 diabetes patients. For type 1 diabetes patients, VDJ junctions showed fewer insertions and more deletions.

This clonotype was sampled from a young man with type 1 diabetes. Specimen: naive CD4+ T cells from blood. The V and J genes are TRBV9 and TRBJ2-2; 7 positions match TRBD1. CDR3 sequence reads: CATRGSHTGELFF. For the CDR3, the DNA is TGTGCCACCAGGGGGAGTCACACCGGGGAGCTGTTTTTT.